The rows below give T cell receptor beta chains drawn from one sample of a study of shared clonotypes between healthy human individuals. The repertoire was sequenced with immunoSEQ multiplex PCR; TCRdb's copy has only in-frame clones and lacks some. Found here are 500,000 to 700,000 clones, 95% of them singletons; the top ten hold over 0.1%. The source material was naive CD8+ T cells sorted from blood. These receptors were collected from a woman in her twenties or thirties in good health. Both conserved end residues are part of each CDR3. D genes are given only for firm matches. Not all rows give a size; the values are once, few, many and, for expanded clones, a class.

J gene: TRBJ2-3
V gene: TRBV7-6
clone size: .
D gene: .
CDR3 protein: CASSLLDRSTDTQYF
CDR3 DNA: TGTGCCAGCAGCTTATTAGACAGAAGCACAGATACGCAGTATTTT

J gene: TRBJ2-5
V gene: TRBV27
clone size: .
D gene: TRBD2
CDR3 protein: CASSLIAGQETQYF
CDR3 DNA: TGTGCCAGCAGTTTAATAGCGGGCCAAGAGACCCAGTACTTC

J gene: TRBJ2-7
V gene: TRBV9
clone size: .
D gene: .
CDR3 protein: CASSVGLAGSSYEQYF
CDR3 DNA: TGTGCCAGCAGCGTAGGTCTGGCGGGAAGTTCCTACGAGCAGTACTTC

J gene: TRBJ1-4
V gene: TRBV13
clone size: .
D gene: TRBD1
CDR3 protein: CASSLHGTGEEKLFF
CDR3 DNA: TGTGCCAGCAGCTTACATGGGACAGGGGAAGAAAAACTGTTTTTT

J gene: TRBJ1-2
V gene: TRBV27
clone size: .
D gene: TRBD1
CDR3 protein: CASSLWTGGIYGYTF
CDR3 DNA: TGTGCCAGCAGTTTATGGACAGGGGGCATCTATGGCTACACCTTC

J gene: TRBJ2-2
V gene: TRBV29-1
clone size: .
D gene: TRBD1
CDR3 protein: CSAGTGNTGELFF
CDR3 DNA: TGCAGCGCGGGGACAGGGAACACCGGGGAGCTGTTTTTT

J gene: TRBJ2-5
V gene: TRBV6-5
clone size: .
D gene: TRBD2
CDR3 protein: CASSPWTSGSETQYF
CDR3 DNA: TGTGCCAGCAGCCCCTGGACTAGCGGGAGCGAGACCCAGTACTTC

J gene: TRBJ1-2
V gene: TRBV5-1
clone size: .
D gene: .
CDR3 protein: CASSLRSYPNYGYTF
CDR3 DNA: TGCGCCAGCAGCTTGAGGTCATATCCCAACTATGGCTACACCTTC

J gene: TRBJ2-3
V gene: TRBV29-1
clone size: once
D gene: .
CDR3 protein: CSVGPLRGGSTDTQYF
CDR3 DNA: TGCAGCGTTGGCCCTTTGCGGGGTGGGAGCACAGATACGCAGTATTTT

J gene: TRBJ1-2
V gene: TRBV6-6
clone size: .
D gene: TRBD1
CDR3 protein: CASNNRDRGGYTF
CDR3 DNA: TGTGCCAGCAACAACCGGGACAGGGGTGGCTACACCTTC

J gene: TRBJ2-5
V gene: TRBV14
clone size: .
D gene: .
CDR3 protein: CASSQDVTKKETQYF
CDR3 DNA: TGTGCCAGCAGCCAAGATGTCACTAAGAAAGAGACCCAGTACTTC

J gene: TRBJ2-7
V gene: TRBV28
clone size: .
D gene: .
CDR3 protein: CASTLAGEAYEQYF
CDR3 DNA: TGTGCCAGCACCCTCGCCGGGGAGGCCTACGAGCAGTACTTC

J gene: TRBJ2-7
V gene: TRBV27
clone size: .
D gene: .
CDR3 protein: CASSFQRRSYEQYF
CDR3 DNA: TGTGCCAGCAGTTTCCAGCGTCGCTCCTACGAGCAGTACTTC

J gene: TRBJ1-4
V gene: TRBV4-1
clone size: .
D gene: TRBD1
CDR3 protein: CASSPRQGVHTATNEKLFF
CDR3 DNA: TGCGCCAGCAGCCCTCGGCAGGGGGTCCATACTGCAACTAATGAAAAACTGTTTTTT

J gene: TRBJ2-3
V gene: TRBV6-6
clone size: once
D gene: .
CDR3 protein: CASTTGWDRTDTQYF
CDR3 DNA: TGTGCCAGCACGACGGGATGGGACCGCACAGATACGCAGTATTTT

J gene: TRBJ2-5
V gene: TRBV6-5
clone size: .
D gene: TRBD2
CDR3 protein: CASSSGTSKSETQYF
CDR3 DNA: TGTGCCAGCAGTTCCGGGACTAGCAAGTCAGAGACCCAGTACTTC

J gene: TRBJ2-7
V gene: TRBV10-1
clone size: .
D gene: TRBD1
CDR3 protein: CASSQGDGEQYF
CDR3 DNA: TGCGCCAGCTCACAGGGGGACGGCGAGCAGTACTTC

J gene: TRBJ2-3
V gene: TRBV5-6
clone size: .
D gene: TRBD1
CDR3 protein: CASAPGTGGVDTQYF
CDR3 DNA: TGTGCCAGCGCTCCCGGGACAGGGGGCGTAGATACGCAGTATTTT

J gene: TRBJ1-2
V gene: TRBV5-6
clone size: .
D gene: TRBD1
CDR3 protein: CASSIRRGPTDGYTF
CDR3 DNA: TGTGCCAGCAGCATACGCAGGGGGCCCACTGATGGCTACACCTTC

J gene: TRBJ1-1
V gene: TRBV9
clone size: .
D gene: .
CDR3 protein: CASSPQGGYTEAFF
CDR3 DNA: TGTGCCAGCAGCCCTCAGGGTGGGTACACTGAAGCTTTCTTT

J gene: TRBJ1-5
V gene: TRBV10-3
clone size: .
D gene: TRBD1
CDR3 protein: CAISERVGGGLSNQPQHF
CDR3 DNA: TGTGCCATCAGTGAGCGGGTAGGGGGCGGTTTGAGCAATCAGCCCCAGCATTTT